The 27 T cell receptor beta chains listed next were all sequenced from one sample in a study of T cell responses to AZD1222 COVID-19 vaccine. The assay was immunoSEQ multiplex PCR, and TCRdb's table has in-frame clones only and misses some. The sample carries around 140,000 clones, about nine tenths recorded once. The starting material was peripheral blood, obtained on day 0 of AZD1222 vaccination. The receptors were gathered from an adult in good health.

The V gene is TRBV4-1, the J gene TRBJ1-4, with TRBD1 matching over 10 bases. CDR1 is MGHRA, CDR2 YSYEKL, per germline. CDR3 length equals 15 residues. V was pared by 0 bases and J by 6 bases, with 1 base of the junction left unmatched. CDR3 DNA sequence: TGCGCCAGCAGCCAAGAGGGGACAGGGGATGAAAAACTGTTTTTT. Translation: CASSQEGTGDEKLFF.

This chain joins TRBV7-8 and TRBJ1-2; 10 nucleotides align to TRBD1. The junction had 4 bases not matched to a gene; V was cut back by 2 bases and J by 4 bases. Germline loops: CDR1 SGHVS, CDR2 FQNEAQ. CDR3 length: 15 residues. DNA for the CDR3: TGTGCCAGCAGCTTATTTGGGACAGGGGCCTATGGCTACACCTTC. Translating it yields CASSLFGTGAYGYTF. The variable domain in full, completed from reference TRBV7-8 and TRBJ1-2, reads GAGVSQSPRYKVAKRGQDVALRCDPISGHVSLFWYQQALGQGPEFLTYFQNEAQLDKSGLPSDRFFAERPEGSVSTLKIQRTQQEDSAVYLCASSLFGTGAYGYTFGSGTRLTVV.

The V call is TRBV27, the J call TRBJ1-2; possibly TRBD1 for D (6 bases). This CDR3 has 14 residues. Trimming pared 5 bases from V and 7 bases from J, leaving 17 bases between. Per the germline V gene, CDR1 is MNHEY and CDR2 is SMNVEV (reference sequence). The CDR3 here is CASSRYSQGFGYTF. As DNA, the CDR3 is TGTGCCAGCAGTCGCTACTCACAGGGTTTTGGCTACACCTTC.

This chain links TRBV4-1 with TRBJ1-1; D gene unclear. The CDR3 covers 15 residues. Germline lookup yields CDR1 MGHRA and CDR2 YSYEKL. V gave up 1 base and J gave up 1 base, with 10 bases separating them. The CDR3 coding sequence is TGCGCCAGCAGCCAAGGGGCAGGAGAGAACACTGAAGCTTTCTTT. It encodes CASSQGAGENTEAFF.

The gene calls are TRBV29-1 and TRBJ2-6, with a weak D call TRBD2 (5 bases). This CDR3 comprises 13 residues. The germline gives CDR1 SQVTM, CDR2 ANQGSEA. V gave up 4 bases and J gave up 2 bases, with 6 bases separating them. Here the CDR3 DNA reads TGCAGCGTTGGGGAGCCTGGGGCCAACGTCCTGACTTTC. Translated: CSVGEPGANVLTF.

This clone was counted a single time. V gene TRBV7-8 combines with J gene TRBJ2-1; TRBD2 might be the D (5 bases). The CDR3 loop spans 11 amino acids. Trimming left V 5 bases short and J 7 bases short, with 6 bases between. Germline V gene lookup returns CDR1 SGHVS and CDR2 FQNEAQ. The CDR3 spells CASSPGNEQFF. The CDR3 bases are TGTGCCAGCAGCCCGGGGAATGAGCAGTTCTTC.

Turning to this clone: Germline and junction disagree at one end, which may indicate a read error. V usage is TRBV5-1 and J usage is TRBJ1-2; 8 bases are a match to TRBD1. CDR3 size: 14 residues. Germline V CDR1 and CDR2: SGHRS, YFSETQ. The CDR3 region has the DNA TGCGCCAGCAGCTTGGATTCTGGGGACAGGCGTCCTTTCTTC. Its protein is CASSLDSGDRRPFF.

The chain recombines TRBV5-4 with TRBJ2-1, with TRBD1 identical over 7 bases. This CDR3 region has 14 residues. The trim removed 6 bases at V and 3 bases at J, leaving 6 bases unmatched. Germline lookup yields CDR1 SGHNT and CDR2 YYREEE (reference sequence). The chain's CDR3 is CASTKGQVYNEQFF. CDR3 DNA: TGTGCCAGCACCAAAGGACAGGTCTACAATGAGCAGTTCTTC.

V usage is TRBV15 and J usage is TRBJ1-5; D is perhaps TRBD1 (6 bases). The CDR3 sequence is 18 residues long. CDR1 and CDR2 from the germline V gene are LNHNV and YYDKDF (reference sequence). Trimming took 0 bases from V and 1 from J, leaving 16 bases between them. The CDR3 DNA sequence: TGTGCCACCAGCAGAGATATCTCTACCGGGGGCAGCAATCAGCCCCAGCATTTT. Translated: CATSRDISTGGSNQPQHF.

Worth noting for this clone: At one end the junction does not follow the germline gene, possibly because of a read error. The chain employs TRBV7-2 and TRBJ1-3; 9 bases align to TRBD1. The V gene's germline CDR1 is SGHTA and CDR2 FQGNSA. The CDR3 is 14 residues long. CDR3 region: CASSLGGQGSTIYF. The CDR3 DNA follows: TGTGCCAGCAGCTTAGGGGGACAGGGAAGCACCATATATTTT.

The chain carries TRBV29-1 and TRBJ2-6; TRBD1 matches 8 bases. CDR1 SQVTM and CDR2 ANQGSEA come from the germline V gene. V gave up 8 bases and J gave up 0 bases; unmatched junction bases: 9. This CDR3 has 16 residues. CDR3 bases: TGCAGCAGTTGGGACAGGCAAATCTCTGGGGCCAACGTCCTGACTTTC. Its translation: CSSWDRQISGANVLTF.

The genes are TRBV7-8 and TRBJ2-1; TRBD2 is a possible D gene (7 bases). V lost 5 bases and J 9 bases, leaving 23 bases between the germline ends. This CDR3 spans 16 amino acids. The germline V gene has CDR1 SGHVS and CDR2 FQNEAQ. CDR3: CASSLAKGGPDFEQFF. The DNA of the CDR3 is TGTGCCAGCAGCCTCGCCAAGGGGGGGCCAGATTTTGAGCAGTTCTTC.

The CDR3 sequence is CASSGTSGGQETQYF. CDR3 coding DNA: TGTGCCAGCAGCGGGACTAGCGGGGGTCAAGAGACCCAGTACTTC. This chain joins TRBV7-7 and TRBJ2-5; 14 nucleotides align to TRBD2. V lost 5 bases to trimming and J lost 2 bases; unmatched junction nucleotides: 1. Per the germline V gene, CDR1 is SSHAT and CDR2 is FNYEAQ (reference sequence). The CDR3 has 15 amino acids.

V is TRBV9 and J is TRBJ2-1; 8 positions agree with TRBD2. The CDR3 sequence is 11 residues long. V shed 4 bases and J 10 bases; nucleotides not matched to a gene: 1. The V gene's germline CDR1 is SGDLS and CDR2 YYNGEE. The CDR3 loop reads CASSSSGEQFF. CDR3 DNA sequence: TGTGCCAGCAGCTCTAGCGGGGAGCAGTTCTTC.

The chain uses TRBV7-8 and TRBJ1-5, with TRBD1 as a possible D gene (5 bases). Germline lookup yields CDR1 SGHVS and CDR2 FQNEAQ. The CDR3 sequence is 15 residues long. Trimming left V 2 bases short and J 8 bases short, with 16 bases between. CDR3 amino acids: CASSLIDGAVEPQHF. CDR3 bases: TGTGCCAGCAGCTTAATCGACGGGGCAGTTGAGCCCCAGCATTTT.

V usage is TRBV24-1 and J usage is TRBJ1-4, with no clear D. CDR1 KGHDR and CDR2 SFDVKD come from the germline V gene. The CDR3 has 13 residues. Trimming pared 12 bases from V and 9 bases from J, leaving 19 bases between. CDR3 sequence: CAPNKNVMKKLFF. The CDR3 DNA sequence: TGTGCCCCGAATAAAAATGTTATGAAAAAACTGTTTTTT.

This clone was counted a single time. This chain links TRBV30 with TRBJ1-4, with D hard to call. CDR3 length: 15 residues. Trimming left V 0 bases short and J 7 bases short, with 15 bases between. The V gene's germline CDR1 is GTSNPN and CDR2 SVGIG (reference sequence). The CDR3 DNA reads TGTGCCTGGAGTGTACGGACCCTGGGAGGTGAAAAACTGTTTTTT. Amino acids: CAWSVRTLGGEKLFF.

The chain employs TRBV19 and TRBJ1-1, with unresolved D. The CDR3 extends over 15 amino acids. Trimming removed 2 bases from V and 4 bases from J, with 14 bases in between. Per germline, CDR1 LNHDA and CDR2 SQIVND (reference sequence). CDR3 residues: CASSIITGRITEAFF. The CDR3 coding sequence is TGTGCCAGTAGTATAATAACGGGTAGGATCACTGAAGCTTTCTTT.

In DNA form, the CDR3 reads TGTGCCAGCAGCTTACTGGAGGGAAGTCAGCCCCAGCATTTT. Encoded protein: CASSLLEGSQPQHF. The chain joins TRBV5-5 to TRBJ1-5; D is ambiguous. The germline gives CDR1 SGHKS, CDR2 YYEKEE (reference sequence). Trimming stripped 2 bases from V and 6 bases from J, with 12 bases between. The CDR3 totals 14 residues.

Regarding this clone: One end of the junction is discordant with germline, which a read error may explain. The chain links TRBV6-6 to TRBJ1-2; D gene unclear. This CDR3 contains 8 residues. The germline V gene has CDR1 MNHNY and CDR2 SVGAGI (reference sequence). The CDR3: CASSYVAF. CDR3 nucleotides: TGTGCCAGCAGTTACGTGGCCTTC.

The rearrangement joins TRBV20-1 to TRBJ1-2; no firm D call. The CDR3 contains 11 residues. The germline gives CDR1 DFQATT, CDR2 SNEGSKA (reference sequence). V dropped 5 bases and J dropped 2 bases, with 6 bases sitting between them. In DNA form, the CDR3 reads TGCAGTGCTTTAGGGAACTATGGCTACACCTTC. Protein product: CSALGNYGYTF.

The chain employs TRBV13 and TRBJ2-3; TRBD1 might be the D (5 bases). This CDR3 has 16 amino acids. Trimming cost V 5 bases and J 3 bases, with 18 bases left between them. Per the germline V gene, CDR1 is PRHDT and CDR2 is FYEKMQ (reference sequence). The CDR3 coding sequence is TGTGCCAGCAGCCCGGTGAGGCAGGGATCGACAGATACGCAGTATTTT. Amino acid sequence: CASSPVRQGSTDTQYF.

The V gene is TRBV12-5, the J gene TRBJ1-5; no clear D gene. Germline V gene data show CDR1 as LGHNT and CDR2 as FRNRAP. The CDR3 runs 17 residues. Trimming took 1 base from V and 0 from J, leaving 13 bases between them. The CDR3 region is CASGLGRTVDSNQPQHF. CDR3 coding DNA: TGTGCTAGTGGTTTGGGGAGGACGGTTGATAGCAATCAGCCCCAGCATTTT.

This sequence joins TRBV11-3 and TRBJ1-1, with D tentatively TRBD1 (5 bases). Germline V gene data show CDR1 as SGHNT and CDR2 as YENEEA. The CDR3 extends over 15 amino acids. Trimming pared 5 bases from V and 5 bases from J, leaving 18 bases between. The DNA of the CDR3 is TGTGCCAGCAGCCTGCGGACGGGTCAGGGAACTGAAGCTTTCTTT. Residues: CASSLRTGQGTEAFF.

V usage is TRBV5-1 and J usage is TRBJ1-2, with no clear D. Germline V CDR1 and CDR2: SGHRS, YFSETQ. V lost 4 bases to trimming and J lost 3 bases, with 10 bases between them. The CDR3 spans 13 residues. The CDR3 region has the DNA TGCGCCAGCAGCCTCGGAGCACACTATGGCTACACCTTC. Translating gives CASSLGAHYGYTF.

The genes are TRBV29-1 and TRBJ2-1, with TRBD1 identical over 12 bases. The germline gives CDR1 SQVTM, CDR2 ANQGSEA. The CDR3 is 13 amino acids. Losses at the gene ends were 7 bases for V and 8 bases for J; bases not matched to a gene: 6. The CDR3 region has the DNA TGCAGCGCCGGGACAGGGGGCATCGATGAGCAGTTCTTC. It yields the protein CSAGTGGIDEQFF.

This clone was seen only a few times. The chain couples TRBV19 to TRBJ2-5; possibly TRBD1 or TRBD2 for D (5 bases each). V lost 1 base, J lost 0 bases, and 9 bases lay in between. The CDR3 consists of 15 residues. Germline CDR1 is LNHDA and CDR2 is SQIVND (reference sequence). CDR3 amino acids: CASSIAGQNQETQYF. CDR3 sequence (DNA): TGTGCCAGTAGTATAGCGGGGCAGAACCAAGAGACCCAGTACTTC.